The 14 T cell receptor beta chains reported below all come from one sample, sequenced in a study of cytomegalovirus exposure and HLA in healthy donors. The PCR used 60 Vbeta and 13 Jbeta primers. Profiling relied on immunoSEQ multiplex PCR, and the TCRdb table lists in-frame clones only, not all of them. Among fewer than 250,000 clones, roughly 84% were seen once, and the ten largest hold roughly 1.5%. Sample: PBMCs. The receptors derive from a girl aged 5-17 years in good health and CMV-seronegative.

V gene TRBV11-2 combines with J gene TRBJ2-5; 10 bases agree with TRBD2. From germline, CDR1 is SGHAT and CDR2 FQNNGV. The CDR3 is made up of 16 amino acids. The trim removed 5 bases at V and 6 bases at J, leaving 12 bases unmatched. Here the CDR3 DNA reads TGTGCCAGCAGCCCCGGAGGGGCTAGCGGGGGAAAGACCCAGTACTTC. Amino acids: CASSPGGASGGKTQYF.

V usage is TRBV2 and J usage is TRBJ1-2; possibly TRBD1 for D (6 bases). V was pared by 6 bases and J by 3 bases, with 8 bases between. CDR3 length equals 12 residues. Germline V gene data show CDR1 as SNHLY and CDR2 as FYNNEI. The CDR3 protein is CASRDRDYGYTF. The CDR3 bases are TGTGCCAGCAGGGACAGAGACTATGGCTACACCTTC.

The V call is TRBV7-9, the J call TRBJ1-2; weak D call: TRBD1 (6 bases). The V end was cut by 0 bases, the J end by 1 base, with 15 bases between. Germline V gene lookup returns CDR1 SEHNR and CDR2 FQNEAQ (reference sequence). The CDR3 totals 17 residues. DNA of the CDR3: TGTGCCAGCAGCTTAGCGCCGAACAGGGTGCTTAACTATGGCTACACCTTC. This codes for CASSLAPNRVLNYGYTF.

V and J are TRBV12-5 and TRBJ1-2, with 8 positions matching TRBD1. V was clipped by 3 bases and J by 4 bases; unmatched bases: 10. CDR1 and CDR2 from the germline V gene are LGHNT and FRNRAP. The CDR3 is 16 amino acids. CDR3 sequence: CASGFWSGGSVYGYTF. CDR3 DNA: TGTGCTAGTGGTTTTTGGTCAGGGGGCAGTGTCTATGGCTACACCTTC.

This clone showed up just once. The chain combines TRBV6-1 with TRBJ1-4, with no clear D. V gave up 2 bases and J gave up 0 bases, with 7 bases separating them. CDR1 MNHNS and CDR2 SASEGT come from the germline V gene. This CDR3 comprises 15 residues. CDR3 DNA: TGTGCCAGCAGTGAAACGGTAGCAACTAATGAAAAACTGTTTTTT. Its translation is CASSETVATNEKLFF.

This clone was picked up one time. CDR3 in amino acids: CASSLAATSGLYEQYF. The CDR3 DNA sequence: TGTGCCAGCAGCTTAGCAGCGACTAGCGGGTTATACGAGCAGTACTTC. The chain employs TRBV7-8 and TRBJ2-7; 10 nucleotides align to TRBD2. CDR3 length: 16 residues. V was pared by 0 bases and J by 4 bases, with 6 bases of the junction left unmatched. Germline V gene sequence: CDR1 SGHVS, CDR2 FQNEAQ.

The chain recombines TRBV6-5 with TRBJ2-7; 8 nucleotides agree with TRBD1. Trimming took 7 bases from V and 7 from J; bases not matched to a gene: 9. Germline lookup yields CDR1 MNHEY and CDR2 SVGAGI. CDR3 length: 13 residues. The CDR3 DNA follows: TGTGCCAGCAAGTGGCAGGGGGCTTTTGAGCAGTACTTC. This sequence encodes CASKWQGAFEQYF.

The chain links TRBV19 to TRBJ1-2; TRBD1 matches 7 bases. V was pared by 5 bases and J by 7 bases, with 4 bases of the junction left unmatched. The CDR3 is 12 residues long. CDR1 is LNHDA and CDR2 is SQIVND in the germline V gene (reference sequence). The CDR3 DNA reads TGTGCCAGTAGTCTGACAGGGTTTGGCTACACCTTC. It translates to CASSLTGFGYTF.

This clone was seen just once. The rearrangement joins TRBV6-5 to TRBJ2-7; 7 nucleotides line up with TRBD2. Trimming at V came to 5 bases and at J to 0 bases, leaving 1 base not matched to a gene. Germline V lookup: CDR1 MNHEY, CDR2 SVGAGI. The CDR3 loop spans 13 amino acids. The CDR3 protein is CASSPGGSYEQYF. CDR3 in DNA: TGTGCCAGCAGTCCGGGGGGCTCCTACGAGCAGTACTTC.

The chain couples TRBV19 to TRBJ1-1; TRBD1 agrees at 8 bases. The CDR3 totals 13 residues. V shed 3 bases and J 5 bases; nucleotides not matched to a gene: 2. Per germline, CDR1 LNHDA and CDR2 SQIVND (reference sequence). The CDR3 nucleotides read TGTGCCAGTAGTATGACAGGGGTGACTGAAGCTTTCTTT. This encodes CASSMTGVTEAFF.

The rearrangement links TRBV7-6 to TRBJ2-7; TRBD2 agrees at 9 bases. The V segment lost 1 base and the J segment 4 bases; nucleotides outside the gene matches: 8. CDR1 SGHVS and CDR2 FNYEAQ come from the germline V gene. This CDR3 comprises 16 residues. This CDR3 reads CASSLGRGGSEYEQYF. CDR3 in DNA: TGTGCCAGCAGCTTAGGGCGGGGGGGGAGTGAGTACGAGCAGTACTTC.

J is TRBJ2-3 and V is TRBV7-3, with no clear D. Trimming stripped 5 bases from V and 0 bases from J, with 12 bases between. The V gene's germline CDR1 is SGHTA and CDR2 FQGTGA. The CDR3 extends over 15 amino acids. The CDR3 is CASSASGRSTDTQYF. The CDR3, as DNA: TGTGCCAGCAGCGCCAGTGGGCGAAGCACAGATACGCAGTATTTT. Full variable domain (rest looked up from reference TRBV7-3 and TRBJ2-3): GAGVSQTPSNKVTEKGKYVELRCDPISGHTALYWYRQSLGQGPEFLIYFQGTGAADDSGLPNDRFFAVRPEGSVSTLKIQRTERGDSAVYLCASSASGRSTDTQYFGPGTRLTVL.

The chain couples TRBV5-4 to TRBJ2-3, with 7 bases identical to TRBD2. The CDR3 covers 15 residues. V lost 2 bases, J lost 0 bases, and 3 bases stayed unmatched. Germline-derived CDR1 and CDR2 are SGHNT and YYREEE (reference sequence). The CDR3 protein is CASSFGTTSTDTQYF. The CDR3 nucleotides are TGTGCCAGCAGCTTCGGGACTACTAGCACAGATACGCAGTATTTT.

This clone was picked up a small number of times. The chain joins TRBV5-6 to TRBJ1-2; 7 bases agree with TRBD1. CDR1 and CDR2 from the germline V gene are SGHDT and YYEEEE. V trimming: 4 bases; J trimming: 4 bases; junction bases outside the gene matches: 7. CDR3 length: 14 residues. The CDR3 DNA reads as TGTGCCAGCAGCCATAACAGGGGCTCCTATGGCTACACCTTC. It specifies CASSHNRGSYGYTF.